This T cell receptor beta chain was profiled in a study of shared clonotypes between healthy human individuals. General observations from the study: Investigators expected sequencing depth to affect clonotype sharing among donors. Relative to their counterparts shared across all four donors, non-shared clonotypes exhibited diminished generation probabilities.

Germline V lookup: CDR1 ENHRY, CDR2 SYGVKD. The CDR3 contains 13 residues. This clone was observed a handful of times. The antigen is undetermined. The germline gene is not matched at one end of the junction; a read error may be the cause. Sequencing used immunoSEQ multiplex PCR; TCRdb keeps in-frame clones, though not all of them. Of 1 million to 1.2 million clones listed, 70% to 85% are singletons. Each donor was a Caucasian adult residing in Nashville, Tennessee. CD4+ cells were split into CD45RA+ naive and CD45RA-negative memory subsets. The origin of this receptor is a man aged 18 to 30 in good health. Some clones in this sample may be carry-over from other donors' samples. The V gene is TRBV10-3, the J gene TRBJ2-7, with D maybe TRBD2 (6 bases). The sample consisted of memory CD4+ T cells from PBMCs. The subset was: CD45RA-negative fraction. In nucleotides, the CDR3 is TGTGCCATCAGTGCCCCGGGACTCCGGGCCATGCACTTC. Amino acids: CAISAPGLRAMHF.